The 7 T cell receptor beta chains in this list originate from one sample, sequenced in a study of T cells in Graves' hyperthyroidism and ophthalmopathy. TCR beta CDR3 regions were amplified from RNA. HTBI primers drove first-round RT-PCR of the TCR CDR3. Using its own MiXCR run on the multiplex PCR reads, TCRdb lists one record per CDR3 protein. The sample includes around 370,000 distinct CDR3 sequences, less than 20% of them seen just once. The sequencing input was blood. The origin of the receptors is a man aged 18 to 30 with Graves' ophthalmopathy.

This clonotype was recorded many times. The rearrangement uses TRBV7-8 and TRBJ2-1, with a possible D match to TRBD2 (5 bases). Per germline, CDR1 SGHVS and CDR2 FQNEAQ. Trimming removed 8 bases from V and 2 bases from J, with 13 bases in between. The CDR3 runs to 14 residues. The CDR3 DNA follows: TGTGCCAGCCTAATGAGGGAGACCTACAATGAGCAGTTCTTC. Amino acids: CASLMRETYNEQFF. The entire variable domain, with the rest obtained from reference TRBV7-8 and TRBJ2-1, is as follows: GAGVSQSPRYKVAKRGQDVALRCDPISGHVSLFWYQQALGQGPEFLTYFQNEAQLDKSGLPSDRFFAERPEGSVSTLKIQRTQQEDSAVYLCASLMRETYNEQFFGPGTRLTVL.

Ten or more counts support this clonotype. This chain joins TRBV9 and TRBJ1-2, with 11 nucleotides matching TRBD1. The germline V gene has CDR1 SGDLS and CDR2 YYNGEE. The CDR3 runs to 15 residues. V lost 0 bases, J lost 6 bases, and 4 bases stayed unmatched. The CDR3 coding sequence is TGTGCCAGCAGCGTAGCTGGACAGGGGGCAAATGGCTACACCTTC. Its protein is CASSVAGQGANGYTF.

The chain couples TRBV10-3 to TRBJ1-2, with TRBD1 as a possible D gene (5 bases). Germline CDR1 ENHRY, CDR2 SYGVKD. This CDR3 is 15 amino acids long. The V end lost 2 bases, the J end lost 3 bases, and 13 bases lay between the germline ends. The CDR3 is CAISEPRGEYYGYTF. The CDR3 bases are TGTGCCATCAGTGAGCCCCGGGGCGAATACTATGGCTACACCTTC.

In regard to this clonotype: A read error is possible here, since a much larger clone lies one base away. The chain carries TRBV5-4 and TRBJ2-7; TRBD1 agrees at 10 bases. The CDR3 is 14 amino acids. Germline CDR1 SGHNT, CDR2 YYREEE (reference sequence). V gave up 0 bases and J gave up 7 bases; unmatched junction bases: 4. This CDR3 is CASSLGDRGGEQYF. In DNA form, the CDR3 reads TGTGCCAGCAGCTTGGGGGACAGGGGAGGTGAGCAGTACTTC.

To note about this clonotype: At one of its ends the junction is not consistent with the germline gene, which may arise from a read error. The chain employs TRBV7-2 and TRBJ2-7, with D tentatively TRBD1 or TRBD2 (5 bases each). CDR3 size: 14 residues. Germline-derived CDR1 and CDR2 are SGHTA and FQGNSA. This CDR3 is CASSQGRGVGEQYF. In DNA, the CDR3 is TGCGCCAGCAGCCAGGGAAGAGGGGTAGGCGAGCAGTACTTC.

The chain has TRBV3-1 and TRBJ1-3; D gene unclear. This CDR3 is 15 amino acids long. The V gene lost 4 bases and the J gene lost 0 bases, with 10 bases spanning the gap. Germline V CDR1 and CDR2: LGHDT, YNNKEL (reference sequence). CDR3 DNA sequence: TGTGCCAGCAGCCTAGGGAAGAGCTCTGGAAACACCATATATTTT. This codes for CASSLGKSSGNTIYF.

This clonotype has only a few counts. V is TRBV18 and J is TRBJ2-7, with 7 positions matching TRBD2. CDR1 KGHSH and CDR2 LQKENI come from the germline V gene. This CDR3 spans 15 amino acids. With V trimmed by 1 base and J by 5 bases, 8 bases remained unmatched. The CDR3 bases are TGTGCCAGCTCACCACGGAGCGGGATAATCCACGAGCAGTACTTC. This translates into CASSPRSGIIHEQYF.